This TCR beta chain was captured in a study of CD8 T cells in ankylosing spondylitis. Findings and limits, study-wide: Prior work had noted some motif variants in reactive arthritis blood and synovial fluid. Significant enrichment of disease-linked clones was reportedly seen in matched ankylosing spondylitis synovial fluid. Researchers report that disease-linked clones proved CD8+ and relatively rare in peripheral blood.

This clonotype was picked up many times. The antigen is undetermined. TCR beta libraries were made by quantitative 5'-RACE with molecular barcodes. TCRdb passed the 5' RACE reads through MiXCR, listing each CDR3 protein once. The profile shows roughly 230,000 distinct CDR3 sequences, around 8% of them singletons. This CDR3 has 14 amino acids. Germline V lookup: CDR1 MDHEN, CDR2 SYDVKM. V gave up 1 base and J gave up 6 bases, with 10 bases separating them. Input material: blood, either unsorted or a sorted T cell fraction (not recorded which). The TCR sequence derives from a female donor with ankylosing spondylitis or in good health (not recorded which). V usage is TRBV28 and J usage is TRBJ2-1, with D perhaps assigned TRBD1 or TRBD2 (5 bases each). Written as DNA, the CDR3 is TGTGCCAGCAGTTTATTCGGGACCCTCAATGAGCAGTTCTTC. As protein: CASSLFGTLNEQFF.